This TCR beta chain was recorded in a study of blood T cell repertoires in COVID-19. This table comes from immunoSEQ multiplex PCR, and its TCRdb copy is limited to in-frame clones, with some not included. In the table there are under 250,000 clones, roughly 83% of which are singletons. The CDR3 extends over 17 amino acids. V dropped 5 bases and J dropped 0 bases, with 17 bases sitting between them. The germline V gene encodes CDR1 SEHNR and CDR2 FQNEAQ (reference sequence). The V gene is TRBV7-9, the J gene TRBJ2-1; D ambiguous. The TCR originated in a woman in her sixties or seventies with active or convalescent COVID-19. Sequencing was done on a sample of peripheral blood. The CDR3: CASSQERYSPSYNEQFF. The CDR3 bases are TGTGCCAGCAGCCAGGAAAGGTACAGCCCCTCCTACAATGAGCAGTTCTTC. The variable domain in full, with the rest retrieved from reference TRBV7-9 and TRBJ2-1, is DTGVSQNPRHKITKRGQNVTFRCDPISEHNRLYWYRQTLGQGPEFLTYFQNEAQLEKSRLLSDRFSAERPKGSFSTLEIQRTEQGDSAMYLCASSQERYSPSYNEQFFGPGTRLTVL.